The 20 T cell receptor beta chains listed next were all sequenced from one sample in a study of early T cells in non-severe SARS-CoV-2 infection. From the 5' RACE reads, TCRdb called clonotypes with MiXCR, one entry per CDR3 protein. The sample holds under 60,000 distinct CDR3 sequences, less than 15% seen once. Sequenced: whole blood. These receptors were collected from an adult who was a healthcare worker with PCR-confirmed SARS-CoV-2 infection or an uninfected control (not recorded which).

This clonotype has just a few counts. The V and J genes are TRBV9 and TRBJ1-6; D gene ambiguous. Trimming stripped 0 bases from V and 2 bases from J, with 12 bases between. The CDR3 has 17 amino acids. In germline, CDR1 is SGDLS, CDR2 YYNGEE. This CDR3 is CASSVEEGTTYNSPLHF. CDR3 DNA sequence: TGTGCCAGCAGCGTAGAGGAGGGCACCACCTATAATTCACCCCTCCACTTT.

The sample holds many counts of this clonotype. The CDR3 bases are TGCGCCAGCAGTCCGACTAGCGGGAGGAATCATGAGCAGTTCTTC. Its translation: CASSPTSGRNHEQFF. The chain couples TRBV4-1 to TRBJ2-1; 13 bases are shared with TRBD2. The CDR3 consists of 15 residues. CDR1 is MGHRA and CDR2 is YSYEKL in the germline V gene. The V gene end was trimmed by 6 bases and the J gene end by 8 bases; junction bases not matched to a gene: 7.

Only a few counts were recorded for this clonotype. This chain uses TRBV29-1 with TRBJ2-7, with unresolved D. Germline CDR1 SQVTM, CDR2 ANQGSEA. CDR3 length equals 14 residues. V lost 4 bases, J lost 2 bases, and 15 bases lay in between. DNA of the CDR3: TGCAGCGTTGCATTGCTGGCAGCCACCTACGAGCAGTACTTC. This translates into CSVALLAATYEQYF.

This clonotype was seen more than once but under ten times. V usage is TRBV6-5 and J usage is TRBJ2-1, with 8 bases aligning to TRBD2. J lost 6 bases, V lost 7 bases, and 8 bases had no gene match. From germline, CDR1 is MNHEY and CDR2 SVGAGI. This CDR3 comprises 14 residues. DNA for the CDR3: TGTGCCAGCAATGGAGCGGGAGTCGGCAATGAGCAGTTCTTC. As protein: CASNGAGVGNEQFF.

This chain uses TRBV4-2 with TRBJ2-1; no clear D gene. The V gene's germline CDR1 is LGHNA and CDR2 YNFKEQ. Trimming shortened V by 3 bases and J by 0 bases, and 6 bases separated the two germline ends. The CDR3 covers 14 residues. The CDR3 DNA reads TGTGCCAGCAGCCACGAGGACTCCTACAATGAGCAGTTCTTC. Protein sequence: CASSHEDSYNEQFF.

This clonotype has ten or more counts. This chain joins TRBV28 and TRBJ2-7; the D gene could be TRBD1 or TRBD2 (6 bases each). The CDR3 extends over 13 amino acids. V lost 7 bases and J 3 bases, leaving 13 bases between the germline ends. The germline CDR1 and CDR2 sequences are MDHEN and SYDVKM. CDR3 nucleotides: TGTGCCAGCACAGGGGAGGATTTCTACGAGCAGTACTTC. Translated: CASTGEDFYEQYF.

This clonotype has at least ten counts. The chain has TRBV10-3 and TRBJ2-2, with a possible D match to TRBD1 (5 bases). V was trimmed by 5 bases and J by 9 bases, leaving 13 bases between them. The CDR3 consists of 13 residues. In germline, CDR1 is ENHRY, CDR2 SYGVKD. CDR3 in amino acids: CAISLQGSRELFF. The CDR3 nucleotides are TGTGCCATCAGTCTTCAGGGTTCCCGGGAGCTGTTTTTT.

The table lists this clonotype with many counts. The chain has TRBV7-9 and TRBJ1-1; 7 bases are a match to TRBD1. The CDR3 totals 14 residues. Germline loops: CDR1 SEHNR, CDR2 FQNEAQ (reference sequence). The V segment lost 5 bases and the J segment 10 bases; nucleotides outside the gene matches: 13. CDR3 residues: CASSANPGQNSAFF. CDR3 sequence (DNA): TGTGCCAGCAGCGCCAATCCGGGACAGAACTCAGCTTTCTTT.

The table lists this clonotype with many counts. The V call is TRBV11-2, the J call TRBJ2-1; 10 bases match TRBD2. CDR3 length: 15 amino acids. Germline V lookup: CDR1 SGHAT, CDR2 FQNNGV. Losses at the gene ends were 3 bases for V and 4 bases for J; bases not matched to a gene: 3. CDR3 DNA sequence: TGTGCCAGCAGCTTTACTAGCGGGACTTACAATGAGCAGTTCTTC. It translates to CASSFTSGTYNEQFF. Full variable domain (outside the CDR3, taken from reference TRBV11-2 and TRBJ2-1): EAGVAQSPRYKIIEKRQSVAFWCNPISGHATLYWYQQILGQGPKLLIQFQNNGVVDDSQLPKDRFSAERLKGVDSTLKIQPAKLEDSAVYLCASSFTSGTYNEQFFGPGTRLTVL.

This clonotype was seen ten or more times. This sequence joins TRBV4-1 and TRBJ2-3, with TRBD2 matching 12 bases. V lost 1 base to trimming and J lost 3 bases; unmatched junction nucleotides: 11. This CDR3 is 19 amino acids long. The germline gives CDR1 MGHRA, CDR2 YSYEKL. The CDR3 DNA reads as TGCGCCAGCAGCCAAGGCCTAGCGGGAGGGCCGGTTAATACAGATACGCAGTATTTT. Translated, it gives CASSQGLAGGPVNTDTQYF.

The chain employs TRBV6-2 or TRBV6-3 and TRBJ2-7; TRBD1 matches at 9 bases. CDR1 is MNHEY and CDR2 is SVGEGT in the germline V gene. After removal of 10 bases from V and 6 bases from J, the junction contained 13 bases not matched to a gene. This CDR3 has 14 residues. The CDR3 nucleotides read TGTGCCACCCACCTCGGACAGGGGCCCATCGAGCAGTACTTC. Its translation is CATHLGQGPIEQYF.

The table lists this clonotype with many counts. The V and J genes are TRBV11-2 and TRBJ2-1; TRBD2 matches 7 bases. Germline-derived CDR1 and CDR2 are SGHAT and FQNNGV. This CDR3 spans 13 amino acids. Trimming at V came to 0 bases and at J to 15 bases, leaving 8 bases not matched to a gene. The CDR3 DNA sequence: TGTGCCAGCAGCTTAGAGCGTCTAGCGGAGGTGTTCTTC. This gives the protein CASSLERLAEVFF.

The gene calls are TRBV7-8 and TRBJ2-1; D is ambiguous. V lost 5 bases and J lost 0, with 14 bases in between. The germline gives CDR1 SGHVS, CDR2 FQNEAQ. The CDR3 has 16 residues. The CDR3 DNA reads TGTGCCAGCAGCAGCCGCCCCGCCAGCTCCTACAATGAGCAGTTCTTC. Its protein product is CASSSRPASSYNEQFF. Filled out from reference TRBV7-8 and TRBJ2-1, the complete variable domain reads GAGVSQSPRYKVAKRGQDVALRCDPISGHVSLFWYQQALGQGPEFLTYFQNEAQLDKSGLPSDRFFAERPEGSVSTLKIQRTQQEDSAVYLCASSSRPASSYNEQFFGPGTRLTVL.

In its sample, this clonotype was seen many times. The chain recombines TRBV6-5 with TRBJ1-1, with TRBD1 matching over 7 bases. This CDR3 contains 14 residues. CDR1 and CDR2 (germline): MNHEY, SVGAGI. Trimming cost V 6 bases and J 6 bases; bases outside gene matches: 10. CDR3 sequence reads: CASRAEGAGAEAFF. CDR3 nucleotides: TGTGCCAGCAGAGCTGAGGGGGCAGGGGCTGAAGCTTTCTTT.

The gene calls are TRBV29-1 and TRBJ2-1; 10 bases agree with TRBD2. This CDR3 contains 15 residues. Germline V lookup: CDR1 SQVTM, CDR2 ANQGSEA. V was clipped by 0 bases and J by 4 bases; unmatched bases: 3. CDR3 nucleotides: TGCAGCGTTGAAGACAGCGGGGGGGCGTACAATGAGCAGTTCTTC. It specifies CSVEDSGGAYNEQFF.

This clonotype has a count of ten or more. The V and J genes are TRBV6-6 and TRBJ1-6, with D possibly being TRBD1 (5 bases). Trimming shortened V by 5 bases and J by 4 bases, and 15 bases separated the two germline ends. Germline values: CDR1 MNHNY, CDR2 SVGAGI (reference sequence). The CDR3 extends over 16 amino acids. CDR3: CASSVWGGGYNSPLHF. The CDR3 DNA is TGTGCCAGCAGTGTTTGGGGGGGTGGATATAATTCACCCCTCCACTTT.

This chain joins TRBV2 and TRBJ1-2; D gene unclear. V lost 5 bases and J lost 0, with 7 bases in between. Germline CDR1 SNHLY, CDR2 FYNNEI. This CDR3 has 13 residues. The CDR3 coding sequence is TGTGCCAGCAGTAGCCGCGCTAACTATGGCTACACCTTC. This translates into CASSSRANYGYTF.

The CDR3 nucleotides are TGTGCCAGCGGACAGGGATTTGCAACTAATGAAAAACTGTTTTTT. As protein: CASGQGFATNEKLFF. The V gene is TRBV6-1, the J gene TRBJ1-4; the match to TRBD1 covers 8 bases. V dropped 8 bases and J dropped 0; count of bases not matched to a gene: 5. This CDR3 region has 15 residues. CDR1 is MNHNS and CDR2 is SASEGT in the germline V gene.

This clonotype has a count of ten or more. The J gene is TRBJ2-7, the V gene TRBV6-1, with D maybe TRBD1 (6 bases). This CDR3 is built from 15 residues. Germline values: CDR1 MNHNS, CDR2 SASEGT. Trimming took off 2 bases at V and 5 bases at J, with 16 bases between the two ends. CDR3 nucleotides: TGTGCCAGCAGTGAATCCAGGGGCGGTCTTGACGAGCAGTACTTC. Encoded protein: CASSESRGGLDEQYF.

This clonotype was counted between two and nine times. The rearrangement uses TRBV5-1 and TRBJ2-7; tentative D call: TRBD1 (7 bases). This CDR3 region has 13 residues. Looked up from germline, CDR1 is SGHRS and CDR2 is YFSETQ. Trimming pared 5 bases from V and 2 bases from J, leaving 11 bases between. CDR3 nucleotides: TGCGCCAGCAGGTCCAGGGGGGCCTACGAGCAGTACTTC. This codes for CASRSRGAYEQYF.